The 22 T cell receptor beta chains listed next were all sequenced from one sample in a study of vaccination and CD4 T cells after COVID-19. These TCRs' antigens remain unknown. The Oncomine TCR Beta short-read assay was applied to DNA of cultured CD4+ T cells. MiXCR, applied by TCRdb to the PCR reads, yields one record per CDR3 protein. This sample has roughly 16,000 distinct CDR3 sequences, with less than 40% found just once. Indicated treatment: roughly 11-day PBMC culture with coronavirus spike peptide pools or control peptides (ViraFEST assay). The specimen was cultured CD4+ T cells from blood. The receptors come from a human donor with COVID-19.

This clonotype has just a few counts. V gene TRBV19 combines with J gene TRBJ1-2; 8 nucleotides agree with TRBD1. Germline V gene sequence: CDR1 LNHDA, CDR2 SQIVND (reference sequence). V lost 7 bases to trimming and J lost 6 bases; unmatched junction nucleotides: 7. This CDR3 is built from 13 residues. CDR3 DNA: TGTGCCAGTAACCCGGACAGGGTAAATGGCTACACCTTC. Translating gives CASNPDRVNGYTF.

The chain joins TRBV10-1 to TRBJ1-1; D possibly corresponds to TRBD1 (6 bases). CDR1 is WNHNN and CDR2 is SYGVQD in the germline V gene (reference sequence). V lost 2 bases to trimming and J lost 8 bases, with 15 bases between them. CDR3 size: 14 residues. The CDR3, as DNA: TGCGCCAGCAGTGAGAGAAACAGGGTGCGGGAAGCTTTCTTT. It yields the protein CASSERNRVREAFF.

CDR3 sequence: CASSSRTGSTGELFF. The CDR3 DNA follows: TGTGCCAGCAGCTCCCGGACAGGGAGCACCGGGGAGCTGTTTTTT. The chain links TRBV7-8 to TRBJ2-2; 8 bases map to TRBD1. J gave up 4 bases and V 4 bases, and 5 bases lay outside the gene matches. The germline CDR1 and CDR2 sequences are SGHVS and FQNEAQ. CDR3 length: 15 amino acids.

This clonotype was counted only a few times. The chain employs TRBV20-1 and TRBJ1-6; possibly TRBD1 for D (6 bases). Germline CDR1 reads DFQATT; CDR2 reads SNEGSKA (reference sequence). CDR3 size: 16 residues. Trimming left V 5 bases short and J 0 bases short, with 14 bases between. CDR3 bases: TGCAGTGCTCCGGGGGGCATCAGCTCCTATAATTCACCCCTCCACTTT. It codes for CSAPGGISSYNSPLHF.

This clonotype was counted between two and nine times. The chain joins TRBV2 to TRBJ2-5; 8 bases align to TRBD1. From germline, CDR1 is SNHLY and CDR2 FYNNEI. With V trimmed by 6 bases and J by 1 base, 10 bases remained unmatched. The CDR3 covers 16 residues. The CDR3 spells CASRLRTGSVQETQYF. DNA of the CDR3: TGTGCCAGCAGGCTAAGGACAGGGTCCGTCCAAGAGACCCAGTACTTC. The full variable domain, with the rest looked up from reference TRBV2 and TRBJ2-5, is EPEVTQTPSHQVTQMGQEVILRCVPISNHLYFYWYRQILGQKVEFLVSFYNNEISEKSEIFDDQFSVERPDGSNFTLKIRSTKLEDSAMYFCASRLRTGSVQETQYFGPGTRLLVL.

The rearrangement joins TRBV6-1 to TRBJ1-6; possibly TRBD1 for D (5 bases). The CDR3 consists of 14 residues. Trimming removed 10 bases from V and 7 bases from J, with 17 bases in between. Per the germline V gene, CDR1 is MNHNS and CDR2 is SASEGT. The CDR3 protein is CATHYGGGNSPLHF. The DNA for the CDR3 is TGTGCCACCCACTATGGGGGGGGAAATTCACCCCTCCACTTT.

This clonotype has only a few counts. The chain joins TRBV6-1 to TRBJ1-2, with D perhaps matching TRBD1 (6 bases). The CDR3 runs to 14 residues. Germline CDR1 reads MNHNS; CDR2 reads SASEGT. The V end lost 3 bases, the J end lost 2 bases, and 10 bases lay between the germline ends. The CDR3 spells CASSDPQGNYGYTF. CDR3 nucleotides: TGTGCCAGCAGTGATCCCCAGGGGAACTATGGCTACACCTTC.

The chain is built from TRBV2 and TRBJ1-5; weak D call: TRBD1 (5 bases). CDR3 length: 12 residues. V gave up 10 bases and J gave up 3 bases, with 10 bases separating them. From germline, CDR1 is SNHLY and CDR2 FYNNEI. The CDR3 DNA reads TGTGCCAAAGGGACGGACAATCAGCCCCAGCATTTT. Its protein product is CAKGTDNQPQHF.

This chain uses TRBV20-1 with TRBJ1-2, with 7 bases fitting TRBD1. The CDR3 is 13 residues long. The germline V gene has CDR1 DFQATT and CDR2 SNEGSKA (reference sequence). The J segment lost 2 bases and the V segment lost 6 bases, leaving 6 bases of the junction unmatched. CDR3 residues: CSAPTGMNYGYTF. CDR3 nucleotide sequence: TGCAGTGCCCCGACAGGGATGAACTATGGCTACACCTTC.

This chain connects TRBV10-3 to TRBJ2-3, with 11 nucleotides matching TRBD2. The V gene end was trimmed by 6 bases and the J gene end by 3 bases; junction bases not matched to a gene: 2. CDR1 ENHRY and CDR2 SYGVKD come from the germline V gene. The CDR3 runs 14 residues. The CDR3 here is CAIRRLAGTDTQYF. DNA of the CDR3: TGTGCCATCAGAAGACTAGCGGGGACAGATACGCAGTATTTT.

This clonotype is medium-sized in the sample. The gene calls are TRBV19 and TRBJ1-2; D uncertain. Trimming left V 3 bases short and J 2 bases short, with 13 bases between. Germline V CDR1 and CDR2: LNHDA, SQIVND (reference sequence). The CDR3 extends over 15 amino acids. CDR3 nucleotide sequence: TGTGCCAGTAGTATGACCGGTTCTACCAACTATGGCTACACCTTC. As protein: CASSMTGSTNYGYTF.

A few counts support this clonotype. The chain combines TRBV7-9 with TRBJ1-6; weak D call: TRBD1 (5 bases). The CDR3 totals 14 residues. Per germline, CDR1 SEHNR and CDR2 FQNEAQ (reference sequence). V shed 5 bases and J shed 9 bases, with 14 bases lying between them. The CDR3 loop reads CASSTNRRGSPLHF. The CDR3 DNA reads as TGTGCCAGCAGCACCAACAGGCGGGGTTCACCCCTCCACTTT.

The DNA for the CDR3 is TGTGCCAGCAGTTTTCTGGACAGGACCAACTATGGCTACACCTTC. The encoded protein is CASSFLDRTNYGYTF. This rearrangement joins TRBV6-5 to TRBJ1-2; 7 bases match TRBD1. V lost 4 bases, J lost 2 bases, and 7 bases stayed unmatched. CDR1 MNHEY and CDR2 SVGAGI come from the germline V gene. There are 15 residues in the CDR3.

The chain recombines TRBV18 with TRBJ1-3, with D possibly matching TRBD1 (5 bases). Germline CDR1 is KGHSH and CDR2 is LQKENI. The CDR3 runs to 16 residues. V lost 3 bases and J lost 0, with 12 bases in between. The CDR3: CASSPGTDPSGNTIYF. DNA for the CDR3: TGTGCCAGCTCACCCGGGACGGACCCCTCTGGAAACACCATATATTTT.

The genes are TRBV15 and TRBJ2-1; a weak D match, TRBD1 (5 bases). The CDR3 has 15 amino acids. Trimming took off 2 bases at V and 4 bases at J, with 12 bases between the two ends. The V gene's germline CDR1 is LNHNV and CDR2 YYDKDF (reference sequence). CDR3 amino acids: CATSRRQSPYNEQFF. CDR3 in DNA: TGTGCCACCAGCAGAAGACAGTCACCGTACAATGAGCAGTTCTTC.

This clonotype was observed once. The chain links TRBV30 to TRBJ2-7; 7 bases fit TRBD1. Germline trimming cut 4 bases from V and 0 bases from J; bases unmatched to any gene: 12. The CDR3 runs to 16 residues. Germline loops: CDR1 GTSNPN, CDR2 SVGIG (reference sequence). CDR3 sequence: CAWIEQGRSGSYEQYF. DNA of the CDR3: TGTGCCTGGATTGAACAGGGGCGTTCGGGCTCCTACGAGCAGTACTTC.

This clonotype has a handful of counts. The chain has TRBV19 and TRBJ2-5; D remains unclear. CDR3 length: 15 amino acids. V lost 9 bases, J lost 5 bases, and 22 bases lay in between. Germline lookup yields CDR1 LNHDA and CDR2 SQIVND (reference sequence). The CDR3 region has the DNA TGTGCCAGCAGCCCTCAGGTCGGATTAAGCGAGACCCAGTACTTC. Protein sequence: CASSPQVGLSETQYF.

The V gene is TRBV19, the J gene TRBJ2-3; either TRBD1 or TRBD2 may supply D (6 bases each). The CDR3 runs 16 residues. V lost 7 bases and J lost 0, with 17 bases in between. CDR1 and CDR2 (germline): LNHDA, SQIVND (reference sequence). The chain's CDR3 is CASTLGGGTSTDTQYF. CDR3 nucleotides: TGTGCCAGTACCCTAGGAGGGGGAACTAGCACAGATACGCAGTATTTT.

This clonotype was observed a few times. The J gene is TRBJ1-2, the V gene TRBV19; D not certain. CDR1 is LNHDA and CDR2 is SQIVND in the germline V gene (reference sequence). Between the trimmed V and J ends, which lost 1 base and 1 base, there was a span of 7 bases. The CDR3 spans 14 residues. This CDR3 is CASSIGAGNYGYTF. In DNA, the CDR3 is TGTGCCAGTAGTATAGGGGCCGGTAACTATGGCTACACCTTC.

This chain connects TRBV20-1 to TRBJ2-7, with 9 nucleotides matching TRBD2. After removal of 0 bases from V and 2 bases from J, the junction contained 8 bases not matched to a gene. The CDR3 covers 16 residues. Per germline, CDR1 DFQATT and CDR2 SNEGSKA (reference sequence). The CDR3 region has the DNA TGCAGTGCTAGAGATCCGCCTAGCGGGACGACCTACGAGCAGTACTTC. This codes for CSARDPPSGTTYEQYF.

V usage is TRBV5-8 and J usage is TRBJ2-2, with 8 bases aligning to TRBD1. Trimming took 0 bases from V and 8 from J; bases not matched to a gene: 3. From germline, CDR1 is SGHTS and CDR2 YDEGEE. The CDR3 loop spans 14 amino acids. The CDR3 DNA reads as TGTGCCAGCAGCTTGGGGACAGGGCCGGGGGAGCTGTTTTTT. Its translation: CASSLGTGPGELFF.

This clonotype was counted only a few times. The V call is TRBV25-1, the J call TRBJ1-1; maybe TRBD1 (6 bases). Trimming removed 6 bases at V and 0 bases at J, with 20 bases between. In germline, CDR1 is MGHDK, CDR2 SYGVNS. The length of the CDR3 is 17 residues. CDR3 residues: CASSIPTGSQMNTEAFF. CDR3 DNA: TGTGCCAGCAGCATCCCCACAGGGAGTCAAATGAACACTGAAGCTTTCTTT.